This TCR beta chain emerged from a study of blood T cells in healthy people across ages. Trimming removed 6 bases from V and 0 bases from J, with 17 bases in between. The germline V gene encodes CDR1 MNHEY and CDR2 SMNVEV (reference sequence). This CDR3 has 16 residues. Together with a sample-barcoded 5' primer, a J-beta primer mix was included in a second PCR lasting roughly 7 to 11 cycles. A single record per CDR3 protein comes from TCRdb applying MiXCR to the 5' RACE reads. The sample contains more than 650,000 distinct CDR3 sequences, around a fifth of which appear only once. The sample consisted of blood. The TCR sequence derives from a man aged 65 to 85 in good health. The chain carries TRBV27 and TRBJ1-1, with D possibly matching TRBD1 (5 bases). The CDR3 nucleotides read TGTGCCAGCAGCCTTAGGGGACGGATTCTGAACACTGAAGCTTTCTTT. Translation: CASSLRGRILNTEAFF.